This note documents a single T cell receptor beta chain sequence. Its antigen is undetermined. The data were taken from a study of cytomegalovirus exposure and HLA in healthy donors. The wider study: As an earlier analysis found, some 180 million T cells yielded about 120 million unique TCR beta sequences. Of all 360 or so donors who were genotyped, 75% to 85% belonged to the Caucasian-associated ancestry cluster. Notes on the study in general: Rare sequences made up most TCRs, while some public TCRs were found in many donors. Certain indistinguishable V segments, among them TRBV6-2 and TRBV6-3, were excluded.

Primers for the PCR totalled 60 Vbeta and 13 Jbeta. Method: immunoSEQ multiplex PCR; TCRdb's copy keeps in-frame clones and lacks some. The sample holds roughly 100,000 clones, around three quarters seen once. V lost 0 bases and J 5 bases, leaving 10 bases between the germline ends. This CDR3 has 14 amino acids. CDR1 and CDR2 (germline): MGHRA, YSYEKL. V is TRBV4-1 and J is TRBJ2-5; unclear D gene. This TCR was sampled from a woman between 18 and 29 years old in good health and CMV-seropositive. The sequencing input was PBMCs. The CDR3 DNA reads TGCGCCAGCAGCCAAGATGTGCGGCCGGAGACCCAGTACTTC. This sequence encodes CASSQDVRPETQYF.